This entry concerns a single T cell receptor beta chain. The repertoire was sequenced with immunoSEQ multiplex PCR; TCRdb's copy has only in-frame clones and lacks some. The sample has about 130,000 clones, 81% seen once; the top ten hold roughly 4%. These data belong to a study of blood T cell repertoires in COVID-19. This CDR3 contains 16 residues. Germline V gives CDR1 MGHDK, CDR2 SYGVNS. The ends lost 5 bases at V and 1 base at J; junction bases unmatched: 10. Sequenced input: peripheral blood. This sequence joins TRBV25-1 and TRBJ2-5; the match to TRBD1 covers 7 bases. This TCR derives from a woman in her forties or fifties with acute or convalescent COVID-19. The DNA of the CDR3 is TGTGCCAGCAGTACACGACAGGGCCTACTCCAAGAGACCCAGTACTTC. Its translation: CASSTRQGLLQETQYF.